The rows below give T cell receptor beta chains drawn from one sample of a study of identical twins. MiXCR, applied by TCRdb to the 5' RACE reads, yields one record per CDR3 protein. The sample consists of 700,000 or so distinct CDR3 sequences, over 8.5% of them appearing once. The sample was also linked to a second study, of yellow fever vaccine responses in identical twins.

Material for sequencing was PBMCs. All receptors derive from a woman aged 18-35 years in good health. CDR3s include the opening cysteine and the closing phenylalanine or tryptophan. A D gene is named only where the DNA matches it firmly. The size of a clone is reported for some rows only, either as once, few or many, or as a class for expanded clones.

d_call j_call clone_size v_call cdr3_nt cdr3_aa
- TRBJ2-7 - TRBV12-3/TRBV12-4 TGTGCCAGCAGCCGAGGAGGGGAAGTGAGCTCCTACGAGCAGTACTTC CASSRGGEVSSYEQYF
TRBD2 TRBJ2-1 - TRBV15 TGTGCCACCAGCACGACTCTAGCGGGGGGTTACAATGAGCAGTTCTTC CATSTTLAGGYNEQFF
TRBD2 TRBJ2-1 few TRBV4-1 TGCGCCAGCAGCCAAGATTGGGCTAGCGGGAGCTCCTACAATGAGCAGTTCTTC CASSQDWASGSSYNEQFF
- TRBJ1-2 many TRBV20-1 TGCAGTGCTAGAGCCTCTGAAAGCCCTGTCGAATTGCTACGGCATAACTTC CSARASESPVELLRHNF
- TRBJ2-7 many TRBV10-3 TGTGCCATCAGTGAAGGTAGGAGCGGTCGCTACGAGCAGTACTTC CAISEGRSGRYEQYF
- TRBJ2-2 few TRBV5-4 TGTGCCAGCAGCTTGGGGGGCCGGATCACCGGGGAGCTGTTTTTT CASSLGGRITGELFF
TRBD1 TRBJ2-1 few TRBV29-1 TGCAGCGGGTCGGGACAGGGGTCCTACAATGAGCAGTTCTTC CSGSGQGSYNEQFF
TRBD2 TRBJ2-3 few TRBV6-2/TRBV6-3 TGTGCCAGCAGTCAACTAAGCGGGAGCCCAGATACGCAGTATTTT CASSQLSGSPDTQYF
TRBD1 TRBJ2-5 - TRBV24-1 TGTGCCACCAGTGATCCTCAGGGGGTTGGGGAGACCCAGTACTTC CATSDPQGVGETQYF
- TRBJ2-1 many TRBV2 TGTGCCAGCAGTGAGGAACTGTACAATGAGCAGTTCTTC CASSEELYNEQFF
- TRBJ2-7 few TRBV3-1 TGTGCCAGCAGCCAAGGGGACGGCCCCTACGAGCAGTACTTC CASSQGDGPYEQYF
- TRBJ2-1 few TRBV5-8 TGTGCCAGCAGCTTGTCTGGGGGGGGACATTACAATGAGCAGTTCTTC CASSLSGGGHYNEQFF
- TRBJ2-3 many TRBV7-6 TGTGCCAGCAGCTTAGGGCTAGCAGATACGCAGTATTTT CASSLGLADTQYF
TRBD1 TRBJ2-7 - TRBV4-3 TGCGCCAGCAGCCAAGGACAGGGGGCTCGCTACGAGCAGTACTTC CASSQGQGARYEQYF
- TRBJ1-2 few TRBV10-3 TGTGCCATCAAGGGACAAACAGACCGTATTGGCTACACCTTC CAIKGQTDRIGYTF
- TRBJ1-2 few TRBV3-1 TGTGCCAGCAGCCAAGATCCTTCGGCCTACTATGGCTACACCTTC CASSQDPSAYYGYTF
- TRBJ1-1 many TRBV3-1 TGTGCCAGCAGTCCACGGGGGGGCAGTGGTCGAACTGAAGCTTTCTTT CASSPRGGSGRTEAFF
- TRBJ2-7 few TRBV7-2 TGTGCCAGCAGTTCGGACGGGTACTCCTACGAGCAGTACTTC CASSSDGYSYEQYF
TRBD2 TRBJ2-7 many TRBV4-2 TGTGCCAGCAGCCCGGCGGGGGGTAGGGCCTACGAGCAGTACTTC CASSPAGGRAYEQYF
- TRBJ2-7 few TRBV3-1 TGTGCCAGCAGCCAAGAGGGGGGTAGGATGGTGGAGCAGTACTTC CASSQEGGRMVEQYF
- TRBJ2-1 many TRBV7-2 TGTGCCAGCAGCCCCGCTAGCGTGCGGAATGAGCAGTTCTTC CASSPASVRNEQFF
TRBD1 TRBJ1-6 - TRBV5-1 TGCGCCAGCAGCGCTCCCGGACAGGGCCAATCACCCCTCCACTTT CASSAPGQGQSPLHF
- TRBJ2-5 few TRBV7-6 TGTGCCAGCAGCTTAGGGGACCCCCCCCAGTACTTC CASSLGDPPQYF
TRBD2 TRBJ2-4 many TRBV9 TGTGCCAGCAGCGCAACTAGCGGGGGAGCCAAAAACATTCAGTACTTC CASSATSGGAKNIQYF
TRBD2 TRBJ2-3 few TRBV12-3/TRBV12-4 TGTGCCAGCAGTTGGGACTATCATACGCAGTATTTT CASSWDYHTQYF
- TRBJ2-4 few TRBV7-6 TGTGCCAGCAGCTTAGCGCCGGCCGGCAAAAACATTCAGTACTTC CASSLAPAGKNIQYF
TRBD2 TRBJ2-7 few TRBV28 TGTGCCAGCCAGGAGCTAGCGGAAAGCTCCTACGAGCAGTACTTC CASQELAESSYEQYF
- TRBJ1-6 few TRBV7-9 TGTGCCAGCAGCTCGCCGGGACACCATAATTCACCCCTCCACTTT CASSSPGHHNSPLHF
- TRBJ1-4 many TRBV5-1 TGCGCCAGCAGCCCCCTCGGGGGCGGTGAAAAACTGTTTTTT CASSPLGGGEKLFF
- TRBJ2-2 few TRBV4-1 TGCGCCAGCAGCGAGACCCTTTTGGAGAAAGGGACCGGGGAGCTGTTTTTT CASSETLLEKGTGELFF
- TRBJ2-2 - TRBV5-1 TGCGCCAGCAGCTTTGGGGGTTACACCGGGGAGCTGTTTTTT CASSFGGYTGELFF
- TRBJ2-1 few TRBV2 TGTGCCATAAACCTAGCGACATACAATGAGCAGTTCTTC CAINLATYNEQFF
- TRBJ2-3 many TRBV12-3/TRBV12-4 TGTGCCAGCAGTCCTGGGGCACGCGATACGCAGTATTTT CASSPGARDTQYF
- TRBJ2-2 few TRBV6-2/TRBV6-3 TGTGCCAGCAGTTACGCGAGGGAATATCGGGAGAGCACCGGGGAGCTGTTTTTT CASSYAREYRESTGELFF
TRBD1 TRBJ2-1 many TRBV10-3 TGTGCCACCATGGACAGGGGGTCGACCTACAATGAGCAGTTCTTC CATMDRGSTYNEQFF
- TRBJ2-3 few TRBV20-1 TGCAGTGCTAGAGGACTAGTTGCCCCAGATACGCAGTATTTT CSARGLVAPDTQYF
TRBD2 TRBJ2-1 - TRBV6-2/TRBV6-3 TGTGCCAGCAGGGGGACTAGCGGGAGGGAGGATGAGCAGTTCTTC CASRGTSGREDEQFF